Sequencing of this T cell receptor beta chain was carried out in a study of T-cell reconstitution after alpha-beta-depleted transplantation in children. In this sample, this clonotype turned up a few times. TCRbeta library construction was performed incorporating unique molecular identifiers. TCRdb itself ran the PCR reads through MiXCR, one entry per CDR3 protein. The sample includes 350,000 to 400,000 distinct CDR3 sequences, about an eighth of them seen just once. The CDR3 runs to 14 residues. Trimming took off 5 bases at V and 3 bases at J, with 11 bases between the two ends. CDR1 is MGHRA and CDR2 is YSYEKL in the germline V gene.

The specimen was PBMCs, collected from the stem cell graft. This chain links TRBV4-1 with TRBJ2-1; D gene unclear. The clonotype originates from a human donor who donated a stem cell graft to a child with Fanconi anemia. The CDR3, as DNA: TGCGCCAGCAGCATCCGGGTGGGCTACAATGAGCAGTTCTTC. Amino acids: CASSIRVGYNEQFF.